This entry lists 10 T cell receptor beta chains sequenced from one sample in a study of cytomegalovirus exposure and HLA in healthy donors. Use of 60 Vbeta and 13 Jbeta primers characterized the PCR. The data were produced by immunoSEQ multiplex PCR, yet TCRdb's version contains in-frame clones alone and is incomplete. Of approximately 70,000 clones listed, roughly 80% are singletons. Sequencing was carried out using PBMCs. The receptor source for this set is a woman aged 25 to 39 in good health and CMV-seronegative.

The rearrangement uses TRBV5-1 and TRBJ1-1; 8 positions agree with TRBD1. Trimming took 4 bases from V and 0 from J; bases not matched to a gene: 5. Germline CDR1 SGHRS, CDR2 YFSETQ. The CDR3 length is 15 residues. CDR3 region: CASSPWTGLNTEAFF. Here the CDR3 DNA reads TGCGCCAGCAGCCCCTGGACAGGGCTGAACACTGAAGCTTTCTTT.

The chain couples TRBV5-1 to TRBJ2-3; no clear D. Germline V lookup: CDR1 SGHRS, CDR2 YFSETQ. The V gene lost 2 bases and the J gene lost 1 base, with 5 bases spanning the gap. The CDR3 is made up of 13 amino acids. The CDR3: CASSFPGTDTQYF. The CDR3 DNA sequence: TGCGCCAGCAGCTTCCCTGGCACAGATACGCAGTATTTT.

This chain uses TRBV11-3 with TRBJ1-2; tentative D call: TRBD1 (5 bases). The CDR3 sequence is 13 residues long. The V end was cut by 5 bases, the J end by 3 bases, with 10 bases between. In germline, CDR1 is SGHNT, CDR2 YENEEA. The CDR3 region is CASSDPGDYGYTF. The CDR3 bases are TGTGCCAGCAGCGATCCGGGGGACTATGGCTACACCTTC.

J is TRBJ1-1 and V is TRBV11-2, with 7 bases lining up with TRBD1. Per the germline V gene, CDR1 is SGHAT and CDR2 is FQNNGV. The CDR3 loop spans 15 amino acids. V shed 3 bases, J shed 1 base, and the junction held 5 bases outside the gene matches. The CDR3 protein is CASSFGQAANTEAFF. As DNA, the CDR3 is TGTGCCAGCAGCTTCGGACAGGCGGCGAACACTGAAGCTTTCTTT.

The chain couples TRBV19 to TRBJ1-2; the match to TRBD1 covers 8 bases. The junction had 8 bases not matched to a gene; V was cut back by 4 bases and J by 7 bases. Germline CDR1 is LNHDA and CDR2 is SQIVND (reference sequence). This CDR3 spans 14 amino acids. The CDR3 reads CASSTQDRGAGYTF. The CDR3 coding sequence is TGTGCCAGTAGTACACAAGACAGGGGCGCTGGCTACACCTTC.

The chain employs TRBV28 and TRBJ1-2; D gene uncertain. This CDR3 spans 12 amino acids. The V gene's germline CDR1 is MDHEN and CDR2 SYDVKM. V lost 4 bases and J 8 bases, leaving 11 bases between the germline ends. The CDR3 DNA follows: TGTGCCAGCAGTTCCTCACTAGGCGGCTACACCTTC. It is translated as CASSSSLGGYTF.

This clone appeared once. The chain recombines TRBV5-6 with TRBJ2-5, with TRBD2 identical over 10 bases. V shed 1 base and J 1 base; nucleotides not matched to a gene: 1. This CDR3 region has 15 residues. The germline CDR1 and CDR2 sequences are SGHDT and YYEEEE. This CDR3 reads CASSLLAGGQETQYF. The DNA for the CDR3 is TGTGCCAGCAGCTTGTTAGCGGGGGGCCAAGAGACCCAGTACTTC.

The chain links TRBV6-5 to TRBJ2-7, with unresolved D. This CDR3 spans 13 amino acids. Germline lookup yields CDR1 MNHEY and CDR2 SVGAGI. V lost 10 bases and J lost 5, with 18 bases in between. CDR3 nucleotides: TGTGCCACCCGGAGACCCCCCCGCAACGAGCAGTACTTC. Amino acids: CATRRPPRNEQYF.

CDR3 loop: CASQALRDNSYNEQFF. The CDR3 nucleotides read TGTGCCAGCCAAGCCCTCCGGGACAATTCCTACAATGAGCAGTTCTTC. The chain carries TRBV7-9 and TRBJ2-1; D perhaps matches TRBD1 (6 bases). The CDR3 is 16 amino acids. CDR1 SEHNR and CDR2 FQNEAQ come from the germline V gene (reference sequence). Between the trimmed V and J ends, which lost 8 bases and 1 base, there was a span of 18 bases.

The rearrangement links TRBV5-1 to TRBJ1-1, with D uncertain. This CDR3 is 17 amino acids long. With 0 bases removed from V and 1 base from J, the gap between germline ends came to 16 bases. Germline values: CDR1 SGHRS, CDR2 YFSETQ. CDR3 sequence: CASSLAAIAAENTEAFF. The CDR3 nucleotides read TGCGCCAGCAGCTTGGCGGCCATTGCGGCCGAGAACACTGAAGCTTTCTTT.